A single sample gave rise to the 18 T cell receptor beta chains below, sequenced in a study of cytomegalovirus exposure and HLA in healthy donors. The PCR had 60 Vbeta and 13 Jbeta primers. The data were produced by immunoSEQ multiplex PCR, yet TCRdb's version contains in-frame clones alone and is incomplete. This sample has about 94,000 clones, with roughly 80% found just once. The source material was PBMCs. These receptors were taken from a human donor in good health.

The V call is TRBV2, the J call TRBJ2-2, with 8 bases fitting TRBD1. Per germline, CDR1 SNHLY and CDR2 FYNNEI. CDR3 length: 15 amino acids. V dropped 7 bases and J dropped 4; count of bases not matched to a gene: 8. The CDR3 DNA sequence: TGTGCCAGCAAGCCGAACAGGGGGACCACCGGGGAGCTGTTTTTT. Protein sequence: CASKPNRGTTGELFF.

The chain couples TRBV20-1 to TRBJ1-4, with 8 bases fitting TRBD1. The length of the CDR3 is 11 residues. V shed 7 bases and J 11 bases; nucleotides not matched to a gene: 6. The germline gives CDR1 DFQATT, CDR2 SNEGSKA (reference sequence). The CDR3 sequence is CSGKTGVKLFF. CDR3 sequence (DNA): TGCAGTGGAAAGACAGGGGTGAAACTGTTTTTT.

The chain has TRBV28 and TRBJ2-7, with TRBD1 matching over 7 bases. This CDR3 is 14 amino acids long. The germline V gene has CDR1 MDHEN and CDR2 SYDVKM. With 8 bases clipped from V and 0 bases from J, the junction kept 7 bases outside the gene matches. CDR3 bases: TGTGCCAGCCTAGGGGGCCTGGTCTCCTACGAGCAGTACTTC. Translating it yields CASLGGLVSYEQYF.

The rearrangement joins TRBV18 to TRBJ2-2; TRBD2 might be the D (6 bases). The CDR3 totals 15 residues. Germline-derived CDR1 and CDR2 are KGHSH and LQKENI. Trimming left V 2 bases short and J 7 bases short, with 14 bases between. DNA for the CDR3: TGTGCCAGCTCACCAAATTCCCACGGGGGCGGGGAGCTGTTTTTT. Translated: CASSPNSHGGGELFF.

The chain carries TRBV11-2 and TRBJ2-1, with D perhaps TRBD2 (5 bases). With 6 bases removed from V and 2 bases from J, the gap between germline ends came to 8 bases. Germline CDR1 is SGHAT and CDR2 is FQNNGV. CDR3 length: 13 amino acids. The CDR3 reads CASRSGTYNEQFF. The CDR3 region has the DNA TGTGCCAGCAGAAGCGGTACCTACAATGAGCAGTTCTTC. Together with reference TRBV11-2 and TRBJ2-1, the CDR3 gives the full variable domain: EAGVAQSPRYKIIEKRQSVAFWCNPISGHATLYWYQQILGQGPKLLIQFQNNGVVDDSQLPKDRFSAERLKGVDSTLKIQPAKLEDSAVYLCASRSGTYNEQFFGPGTRLTVL.

A single count supports this clone. The chain links TRBV4-2 to TRBJ1-5, with D tentatively TRBD1 (5 bases). Germline loops: CDR1 LGHNA, CDR2 YNFKEQ. V dropped 6 bases and J dropped 1 base, with 13 bases sitting between them. The CDR3 totals 15 residues. The CDR3 DNA reads as TGTGCCAGCAGTCGCAGGGAAGGGAGCAATCAGCCCCAGCATTTT. Translating gives CASSRREGSNQPQHF.

This chain uses TRBV2 with TRBJ2-2; D is perhaps TRBD2 (5 bases). Germline V gives CDR1 SNHLY, CDR2 FYNNEI. This CDR3 is built from 16 residues. V lost 4 bases and J 2 bases, leaving 14 bases between the germline ends. The CDR3 region has the DNA TGTGCCAGCAGTGCTCCACTAGGGTATAACACCGGGGAGCTGTTTTTT. It translates to CASSAPLGYNTGELFF.

The chain recombines TRBV6-4 with TRBJ2-3, with a possible D match to TRBD2 (5 bases). The CDR3 extends over 14 amino acids. Germline CDR1 is MRHNA and CDR2 is SNTAGT. V lost 2 bases and J 1 base, leaving 7 bases between the germline ends. The CDR3 DNA is TGTGCCAGCAGTGACGACGGGGGCACAGATACGCAGTATTTT. It codes for CASSDDGGTDTQYF.

The V call is TRBV19, the J call TRBJ1-1; 10 bases map to TRBD1. This CDR3 is built from 16 residues. In germline, CDR1 is LNHDA, CDR2 SQIVND (reference sequence). V was pared by 4 bases and J by 6 bases, with 11 bases of the junction left unmatched. The CDR3 region is CASSREGDRGRAEAFF. For the CDR3, the DNA is TGTGCCAGTAGTAGGGAAGGGGACAGGGGCCGGGCTGAAGCTTTCTTT.

The chain recombines TRBV27 with TRBJ2-7; 9 nucleotides line up with TRBD2. CDR1 is MNHEY, CDR2 SMNVEV, per germline (reference sequence). Germline trimming cut 7 bases from V and 6 bases from J; bases unmatched to any gene: 13. The CDR3 runs to 15 residues. As DNA, the CDR3 is TGTGCCAGCAAGGCGGGAGGGCTGTTAAGGACCGAGCAGTACTTC. Protein sequence: CASKAGGLLRTEQYF.

This clone was recorded a few times. This chain links TRBV5-1 with TRBJ1-1; 7 bases are a match to TRBD1. This CDR3 has 16 amino acids. The ends lost 0 bases at V and 2 bases at J; junction bases unmatched: 7. Germline CDR1 SGHRS, CDR2 YFSETQ. The CDR3 loop reads CASSLAPTGINTEAFF. DNA for the CDR3: TGCGCCAGCAGCTTGGCGCCGACAGGGATTAACACTGAAGCTTTCTTT.

The chain has TRBV19 and TRBJ1-1; the D is unclear. The germline V gene encodes CDR1 LNHDA and CDR2 SQIVND (reference sequence). CDR3 length: 13 residues. Trimming pared 3 bases from V and 0 bases from J, leaving 5 bases between. This CDR3 is CASSMYLNTEAFF. The CDR3 DNA sequence: TGTGCCAGTAGTATGTATCTGAACACTGAAGCTTTCTTT.

This chain links TRBV6-5 with TRBJ1-2, with D unclear. The CDR3 totals 14 residues. Trimming stripped 2 bases from V and 6 bases from J, with 13 bases between. Germline CDR1 reads MNHEY; CDR2 reads SVGAGI. The CDR3 DNA follows: TGTGCCAGCAGTTACGGGCGCCGCGATCATGGCTACACCTTC. It yields the protein CASSYGRRDHGYTF.

The chain links TRBV28 to TRBJ1-4, with unresolved D. This CDR3 spans 11 amino acids. Germline values: CDR1 MDHEN, CDR2 SYDVKM. V was cut by 9 bases and J by 8 bases, with 10 bases left in between. The CDR3 nucleotides are TGTGCCAGTCGTACGGGGGAAAAACTGTTTTTT. Protein: CASRTGEKLFF.

This sequence joins TRBV25-1 and TRBJ2-7; D perhaps matches TRBD1 (5 bases). There are 14 residues in the CDR3. Germline assignment: CDR1 MGHDK and CDR2 SYGVNS. The V gene lost 1 base and the J gene lost 1 base, with 8 bases spanning the gap. The CDR3 DNA reads TGTGCCAGCAGTGAATGGGGCAGGTCCTACGAGCAGTACTTC. This encodes CASSEWGRSYEQYF.

The chain employs TRBV5-6 and TRBJ2-2; 10 bases agree with TRBD2. Trimming removed 3 bases from V and 4 bases from J; junction bases left unmatched: 9. From germline, CDR1 is SGHDT and CDR2 YYEEEE. There are 17 residues in the CDR3. The CDR3 here is CASSSPGLAKVTGELFF. The DNA of the CDR3 is TGTGCCAGCAGCTCTCCGGGACTAGCGAAGGTCACCGGGGAGCTGTTTTTT.

The rearrangement uses TRBV9 and TRBJ2-5; 10 bases agree with TRBD1. TRBJ2-7 explains the end of the DNA better; the J call may be wrong. The CDR3 has 16 residues. The V gene's germline CDR1 is SGDLS and CDR2 YYNGEE. The CDR3 nucleotides read TGTGCCAGCAGCGTAGGCGGGACAGGGGTCGTCTACGAGCAGTACTTC. It yields the protein CASSVGGTGVVYEQYF.

The genes are TRBV27 and TRBJ2-2; TRBD2 matches at 9 bases. The germline V gene has CDR1 MNHEY and CDR2 SMNVEV (reference sequence). V gave up 3 bases and J gave up 6 bases; unmatched junction bases: 5. The CDR3 loop spans 15 amino acids. The CDR3 sequence is CASSLLAGLSGELFF. The CDR3, as DNA: TGTGCCAGCAGTTTGCTAGCGGGACTATCCGGGGAGCTGTTTTTT.